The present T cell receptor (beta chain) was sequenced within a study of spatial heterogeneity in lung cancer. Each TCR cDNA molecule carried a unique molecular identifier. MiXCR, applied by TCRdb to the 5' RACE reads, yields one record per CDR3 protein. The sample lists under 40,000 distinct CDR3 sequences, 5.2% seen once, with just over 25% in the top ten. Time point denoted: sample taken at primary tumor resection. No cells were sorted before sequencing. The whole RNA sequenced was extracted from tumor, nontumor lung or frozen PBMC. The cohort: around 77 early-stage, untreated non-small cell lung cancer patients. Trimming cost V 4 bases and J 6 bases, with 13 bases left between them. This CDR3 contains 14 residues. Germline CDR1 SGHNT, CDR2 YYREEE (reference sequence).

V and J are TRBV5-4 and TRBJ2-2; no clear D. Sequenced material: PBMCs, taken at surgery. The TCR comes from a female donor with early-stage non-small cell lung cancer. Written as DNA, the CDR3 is TGTGCCAGCAGCCCAACCCTGGCCTCCGGGGAGCTGTTTTTT. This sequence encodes CASSPTLASGELFF.